This TCR beta chain was sequenced for a study of T cell changes during pregnancy in multiple sclerosis. The protocol was immunoSEQ multiplex PCR, while the TCRdb copy is restricted to in-frame clones and leaves out a portion. Altogether 60,000 to 65,000 clones are present, around 92% being singletons, with the ten largest covering approximately 3%. The TCR comes from a female donor in good health, enrolled as a control in a pregnancy study. Sequencing was performed on peripheral blood, taken in the second trimester of pregnancy.

The CDR3 coding sequence is TGTGCCAGTACCGAAACCCGGGACTCTAACACCGGGGAGCTGTTTTTT. As protein: CASTETRDSNTGELFF. The chain joins TRBV19 to TRBJ2-2; D perhaps matches TRBD2 (6 bases). Germline V gives CDR1 LNHDA, CDR2 SQIVND (reference sequence). V was clipped by 7 bases and J by 2 bases, with 17 bases between them. This CDR3 has 16 amino acids.